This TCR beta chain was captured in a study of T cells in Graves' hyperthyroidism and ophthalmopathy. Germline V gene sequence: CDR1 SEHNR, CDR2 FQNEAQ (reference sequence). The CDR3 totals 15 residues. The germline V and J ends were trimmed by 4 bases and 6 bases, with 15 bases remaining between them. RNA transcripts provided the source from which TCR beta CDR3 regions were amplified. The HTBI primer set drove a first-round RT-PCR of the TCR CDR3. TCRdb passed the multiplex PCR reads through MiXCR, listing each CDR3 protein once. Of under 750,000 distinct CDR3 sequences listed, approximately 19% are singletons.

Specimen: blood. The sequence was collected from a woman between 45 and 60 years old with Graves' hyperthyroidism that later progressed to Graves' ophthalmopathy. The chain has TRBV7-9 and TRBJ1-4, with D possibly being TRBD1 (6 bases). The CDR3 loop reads CASSSPTGQDEKLFF. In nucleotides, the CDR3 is TGTGCCAGCAGCTCCCCGACAGGTCAGGATGAAAAACTGTTTTTT.